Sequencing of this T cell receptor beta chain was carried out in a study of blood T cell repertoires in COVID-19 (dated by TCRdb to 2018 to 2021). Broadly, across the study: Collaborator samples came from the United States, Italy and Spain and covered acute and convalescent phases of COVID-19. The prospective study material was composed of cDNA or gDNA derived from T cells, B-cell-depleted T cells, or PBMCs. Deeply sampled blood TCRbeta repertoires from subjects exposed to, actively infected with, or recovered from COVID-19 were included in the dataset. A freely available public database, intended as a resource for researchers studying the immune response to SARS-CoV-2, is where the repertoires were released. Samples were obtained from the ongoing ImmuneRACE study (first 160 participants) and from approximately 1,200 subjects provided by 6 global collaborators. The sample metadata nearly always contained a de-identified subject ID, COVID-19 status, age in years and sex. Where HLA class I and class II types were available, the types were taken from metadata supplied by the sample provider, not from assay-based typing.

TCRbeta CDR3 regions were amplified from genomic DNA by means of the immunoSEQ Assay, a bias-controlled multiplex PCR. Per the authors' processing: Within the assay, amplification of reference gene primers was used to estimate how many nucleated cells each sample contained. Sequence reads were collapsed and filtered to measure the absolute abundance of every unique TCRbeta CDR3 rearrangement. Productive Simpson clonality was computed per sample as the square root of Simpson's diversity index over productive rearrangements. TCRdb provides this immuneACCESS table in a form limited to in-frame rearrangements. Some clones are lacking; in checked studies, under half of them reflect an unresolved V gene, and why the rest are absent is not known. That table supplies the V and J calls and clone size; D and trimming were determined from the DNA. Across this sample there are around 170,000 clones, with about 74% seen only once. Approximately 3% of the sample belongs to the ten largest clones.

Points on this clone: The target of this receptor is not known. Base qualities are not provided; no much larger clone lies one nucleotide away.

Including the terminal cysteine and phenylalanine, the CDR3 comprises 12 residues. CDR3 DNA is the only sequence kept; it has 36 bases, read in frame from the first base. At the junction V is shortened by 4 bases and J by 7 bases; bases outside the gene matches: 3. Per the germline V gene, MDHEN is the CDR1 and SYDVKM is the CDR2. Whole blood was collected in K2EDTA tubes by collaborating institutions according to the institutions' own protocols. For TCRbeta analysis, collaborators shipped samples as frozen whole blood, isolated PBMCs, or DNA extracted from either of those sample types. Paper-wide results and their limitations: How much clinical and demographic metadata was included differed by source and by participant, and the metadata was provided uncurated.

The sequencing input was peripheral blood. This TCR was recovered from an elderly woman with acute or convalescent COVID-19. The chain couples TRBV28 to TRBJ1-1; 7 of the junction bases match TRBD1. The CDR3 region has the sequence CASSSGTVEAFF. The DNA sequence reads TGTGCCAGCAGTTCCGGGACAGTTGAAGCTTTCTTT.